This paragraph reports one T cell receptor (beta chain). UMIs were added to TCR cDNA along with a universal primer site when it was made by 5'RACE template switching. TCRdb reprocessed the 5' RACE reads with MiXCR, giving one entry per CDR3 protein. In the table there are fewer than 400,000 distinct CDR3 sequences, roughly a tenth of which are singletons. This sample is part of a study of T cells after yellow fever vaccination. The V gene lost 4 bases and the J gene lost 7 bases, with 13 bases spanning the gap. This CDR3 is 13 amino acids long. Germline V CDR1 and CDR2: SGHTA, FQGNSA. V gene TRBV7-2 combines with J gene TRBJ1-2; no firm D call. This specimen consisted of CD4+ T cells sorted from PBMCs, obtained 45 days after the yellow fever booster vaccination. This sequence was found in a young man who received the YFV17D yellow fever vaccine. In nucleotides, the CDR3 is TGTGCCAGCAGCTCCTCCTGGGAGAGTGGCTACACCTTC. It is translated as CASSSSWESGYTF.